The TCR beta chain under discussion was sequenced for a study of CD8 T cells in ankylosing spondylitis. This clonotype showed up many times. What it binds is unknown. With V trimmed by 7 bases and J by 0 bases, 6 bases remained unmatched. This CDR3 has 14 residues. Germline lookup yields CDR1 DFQATT and CDR2 SNEGSKA (reference sequence). Study results and caveats: The study looked at matched synovial fluid samples from ankylosing spondylitis patients. Disease-linked clones were reported to be significantly enriched there. A TCR beta motif of several highly homologous variants seemed to mark ankylosing spondylitis blood.

Quantitative 5'-RACE with molecular barcodes generated TCR beta libraries. MiXCR, run by TCRdb on the 5' RACE reads, gives a single entry per CDR3 protein. The sample consists of 240,000 or so distinct CDR3 sequences, roughly 8.6% of them appearing once. The sample taken for sequencing was blood, either unsorted or a sorted T cell fraction (not recorded which). The origin of this receptor is a male donor with ankylosing spondylitis or in good health (not recorded which). This chain links TRBV20-1 with TRBJ2-7, with 10 bases aligning to TRBD1. As DNA, the CDR3 is TGCAGTGTCGACGGGACAGGGGTCTCCTACGAGCAGTACTTC. Its protein is CSVDGTGVSYEQYF.